This T cell receptor (beta chain) stems from a study of blood T cell repertoires in COVID-19. Allocation to cohorts depended on clinical history reported by the participants. Data came from immunoSEQ multiplex PCR; TCRdb stores just in-frame clones and leaves some out. The repertoire holds about 210,000 clones, with 85% as singletons. The sequencing sample was made of PBMCs or T cells enriched from blood (not recorded which). The sequence was collected from a man aged 35 to 55 who had recovered from COVID-19.

The CDR3 sequence is CASSLASGKWGQETQYF. CDR3 sequence (DNA): TGTGCCAGCAGCTTAGCTAGCGGGAAATGGGGCCAAGAGACCCAGTACTTC. This chain links TRBV13 with TRBJ2-5; 9 bases line up with TRBD2. The CDR3 has 17 residues. V trimming: 1 base; J trimming: 1 base; junction bases outside the gene matches: 7. CDR1 is PRHDT and CDR2 is FYEKMQ in the germline V gene (reference sequence). Complete variable domain (other parts from reference TRBV13 and TRBJ2-5): AAGVIQSPRHLIKEKRETATLKCYPIPRHDTVYWYQQGPGQDPQFLISFYEKMQSDKGSIPDRFSAQQFSDYHSELNMSSLELGDSALYFCASSLASGKWGQETQYFGPGTRLLVL.